This TCR beta chain was obtained from a study of human T cells and chemical hapten exposure. Looking at the study overall: Per-sample TCR yield variability stemmed mainly from small pooled library volume differences.

Specified time point: patch test 1, 2 weeks after DPC sensitization. The treatment here: therapeutic diphenylcyclopropenone sensitization with weekly scalp DPC. Investigators collected blood before applying each patch test. Single cDNA molecules in the library carried unique molecular identifiers attached during preparation. In TCRdb, the RACE reads were re-called with MiXCR into one record per CDR3 protein. Of 85,000 or so distinct CDR3 sequences in the sample, approximately 12% are singletons; the top ten hold about 4%. This clonotype was seen at least ten times. This CDR3 is 10 amino acids long. The V end was cut by 2 bases, the J end by 8 bases, with 1 base between.

The input for sequencing was whole blood, taken in connection with sensitization to the hapten diphenylcyclopropenone (DPC). The chain couples TRBV12-3 or TRBV12-4 to TRBJ2-1, with D uncertain. This TCR was recovered from a woman aged 50 to 60 with alopecia areata. Some clones in this sample may be carry-over from other donors' samples. The DNA of the CDR3 is TGTGCCAGCAGTTTATATGAGCAGTTCTTC. Its protein is CASSLYEQFF.